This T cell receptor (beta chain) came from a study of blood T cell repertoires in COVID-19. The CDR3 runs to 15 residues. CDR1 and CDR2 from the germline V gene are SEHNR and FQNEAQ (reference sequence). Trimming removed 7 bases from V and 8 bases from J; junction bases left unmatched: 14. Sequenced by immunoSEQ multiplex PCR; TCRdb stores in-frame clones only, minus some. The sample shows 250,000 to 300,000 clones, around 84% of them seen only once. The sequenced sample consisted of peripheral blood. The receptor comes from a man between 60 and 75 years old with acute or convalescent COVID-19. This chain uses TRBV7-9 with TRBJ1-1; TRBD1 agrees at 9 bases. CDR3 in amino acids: CASTLGQGNLGEAFF. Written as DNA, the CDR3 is TGTGCCAGCACCCTAGGACAGGGGAATCTAGGGGAAGCTTTCTTT.